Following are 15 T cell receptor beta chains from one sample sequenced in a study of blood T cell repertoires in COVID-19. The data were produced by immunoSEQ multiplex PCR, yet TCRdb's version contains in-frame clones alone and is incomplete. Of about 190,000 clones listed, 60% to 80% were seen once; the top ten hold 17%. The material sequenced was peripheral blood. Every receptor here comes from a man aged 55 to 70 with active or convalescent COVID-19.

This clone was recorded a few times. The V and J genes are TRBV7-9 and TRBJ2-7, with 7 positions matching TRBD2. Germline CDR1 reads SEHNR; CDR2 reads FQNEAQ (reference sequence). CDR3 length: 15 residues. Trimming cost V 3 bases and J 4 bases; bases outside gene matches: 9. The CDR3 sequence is CASSFWAGEGYEQYF. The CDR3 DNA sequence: TGTGCCAGCAGCTTTTGGGCGGGAGAGGGGTACGAGCAGTACTTC.

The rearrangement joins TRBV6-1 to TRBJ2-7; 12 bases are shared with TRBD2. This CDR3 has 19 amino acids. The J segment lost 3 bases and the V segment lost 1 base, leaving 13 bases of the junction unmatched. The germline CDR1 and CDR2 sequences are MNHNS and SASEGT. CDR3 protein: CASSEVRGRTSGNLYEQYF. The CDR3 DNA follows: TGTGCCAGCAGTGAAGTAAGAGGCAGGACTAGCGGGAATCTCTACGAGCAGTACTTC.

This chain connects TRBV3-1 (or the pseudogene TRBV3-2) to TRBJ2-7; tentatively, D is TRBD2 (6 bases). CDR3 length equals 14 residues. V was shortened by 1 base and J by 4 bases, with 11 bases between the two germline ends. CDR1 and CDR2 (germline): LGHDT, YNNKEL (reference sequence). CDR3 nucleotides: TGTGCCAGCAGCCAAGCTCCCCGGGGGTACGAGCAGTACTTC. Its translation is CASSQAPRGYEQYF.

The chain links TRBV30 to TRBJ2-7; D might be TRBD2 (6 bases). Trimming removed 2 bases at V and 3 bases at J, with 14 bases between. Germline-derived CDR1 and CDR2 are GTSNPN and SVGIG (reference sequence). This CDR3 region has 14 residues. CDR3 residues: CAWSPGLTYYEQYF. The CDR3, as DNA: TGTGCCTGGAGTCCGGGACTTACTTACTACGAGCAGTACTTC. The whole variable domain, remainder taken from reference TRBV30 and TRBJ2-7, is SQTIHQWPATLVQPVGSPLSLECTVEGTSNPNLYWYRQAAGRGLQLLFYSVGIGQISSEVPQNLSASRPQDRQFILSSKKLLLSDSGFYLCAWSPGLTYYEQYFGPGTRLTVT.

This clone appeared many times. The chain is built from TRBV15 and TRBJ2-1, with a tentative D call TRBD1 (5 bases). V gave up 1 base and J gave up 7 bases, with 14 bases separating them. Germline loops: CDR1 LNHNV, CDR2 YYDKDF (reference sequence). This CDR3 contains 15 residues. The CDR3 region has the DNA TGTGCCACCAGCAGAGGGTCAGGGTTGAGGAATGAGCAGTTCTTC. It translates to CATSRGSGLRNEQFF.

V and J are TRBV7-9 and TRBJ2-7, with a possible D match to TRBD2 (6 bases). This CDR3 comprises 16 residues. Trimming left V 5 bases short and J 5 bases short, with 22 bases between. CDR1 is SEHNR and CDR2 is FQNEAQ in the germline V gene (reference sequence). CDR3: CASSPPGGGVVDEQYF. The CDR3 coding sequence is TGTGCCAGCAGCCCACCGGGCGGCGGGGTCGTGGACGAGCAGTACTTC. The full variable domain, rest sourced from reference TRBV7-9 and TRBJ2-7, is DTGVSQNPRHKITKRGQNVTFRCDPISEHNRLYWYRQTLGQGPEFLTYFQNEAQLEKSRLLSDRFSAERPKGSFSTLEIQRTEQGDSAMYLCASSPPGGGVVDEQYFGPGTRLTVT.

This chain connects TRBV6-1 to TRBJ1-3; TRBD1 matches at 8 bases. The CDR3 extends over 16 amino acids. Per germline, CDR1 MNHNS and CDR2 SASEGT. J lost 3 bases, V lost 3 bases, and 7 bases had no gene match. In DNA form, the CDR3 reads TGTGCCAGCAGTGAGGCCAGGGGGCCAGGTGGAAACACCATATATTTT. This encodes CASSEARGPGGNTIYF.

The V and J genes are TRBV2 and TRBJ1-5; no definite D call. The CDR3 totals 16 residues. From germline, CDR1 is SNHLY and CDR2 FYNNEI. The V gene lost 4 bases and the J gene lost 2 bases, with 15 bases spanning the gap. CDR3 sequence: CASSVLQYDGNQPQHF. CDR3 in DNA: TGTGCCAGCAGTGTGTTACAGTATGACGGCAATCAGCCCCAGCATTTT.

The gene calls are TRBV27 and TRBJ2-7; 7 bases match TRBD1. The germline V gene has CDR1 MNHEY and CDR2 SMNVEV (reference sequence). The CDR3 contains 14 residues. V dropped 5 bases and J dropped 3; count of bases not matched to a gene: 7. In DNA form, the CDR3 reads TGTGCCAGCAGTCCAAAGACAGGGAACTACGAGCAGTACTTC. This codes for CASSPKTGNYEQYF.

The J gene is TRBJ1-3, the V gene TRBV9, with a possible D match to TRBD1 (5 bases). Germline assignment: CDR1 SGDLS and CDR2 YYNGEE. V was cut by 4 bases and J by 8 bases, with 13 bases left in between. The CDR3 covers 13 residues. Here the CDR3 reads CASSFTARDTIYF. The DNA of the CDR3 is TGTGCCAGCAGCTTCACGGCCAGGGACACCATATATTTT.

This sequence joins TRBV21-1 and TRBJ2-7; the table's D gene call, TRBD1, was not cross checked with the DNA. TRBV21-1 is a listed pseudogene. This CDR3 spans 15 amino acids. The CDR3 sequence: CASSSRQGGSYEQYF. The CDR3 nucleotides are TGTGCCAGCAGCTCCCGACAGGGTGGGTCCTACGAGCAGTACTTC.

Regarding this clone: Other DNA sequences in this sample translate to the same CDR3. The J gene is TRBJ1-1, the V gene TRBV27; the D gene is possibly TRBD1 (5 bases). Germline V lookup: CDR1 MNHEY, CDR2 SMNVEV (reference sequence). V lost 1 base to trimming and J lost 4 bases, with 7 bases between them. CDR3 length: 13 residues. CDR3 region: CASSLFRGTEAFF. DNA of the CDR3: TGTGCCAGCAGTTTATTTAGGGGCACTGAAGCTTTCTTT.

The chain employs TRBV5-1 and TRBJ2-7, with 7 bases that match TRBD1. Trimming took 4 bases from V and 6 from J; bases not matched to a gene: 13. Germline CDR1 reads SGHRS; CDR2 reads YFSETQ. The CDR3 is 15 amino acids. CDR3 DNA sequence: TGCGCCAGCAGCAACCCGGGACAGAAGGTTGGCGAGCAGTACTTC. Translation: CASSNPGQKVGEQYF.

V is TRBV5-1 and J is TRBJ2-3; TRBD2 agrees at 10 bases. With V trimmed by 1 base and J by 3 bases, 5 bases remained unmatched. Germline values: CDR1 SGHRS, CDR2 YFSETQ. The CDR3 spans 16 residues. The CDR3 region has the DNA TGCGCCAGCAGCTTGTCTGTAGCGGGAGGTACAGATACGCAGTATTTT. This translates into CASSLSVAGGTDTQYF. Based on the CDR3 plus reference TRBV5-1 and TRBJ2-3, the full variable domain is KAGVTQTPRYLIKTRGQQVTLSCSPISGHRSVSWYQQTPGQGLQFLFEYFSETQRNKGNFPGRFSGRQFSNSRSEMNVSTLELGDSALYLCASSLSVAGGTDTQYFGPGTRLTVL.

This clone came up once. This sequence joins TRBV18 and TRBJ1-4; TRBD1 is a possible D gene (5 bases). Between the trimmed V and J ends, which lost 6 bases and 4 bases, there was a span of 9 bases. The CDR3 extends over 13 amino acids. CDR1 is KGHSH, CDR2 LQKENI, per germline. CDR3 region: CASSDRYNEKLFF. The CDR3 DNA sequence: TGTGCCAGCTCCGACAGATATAATGAAAAACTGTTTTTT.